The 16 T cell receptor beta chains below all came from one sample that was sequenced in a study of blood T cell repertoires in COVID-19. Assay: immunoSEQ multiplex PCR; the TCRdb copy retains only in-frame clones and omits some. The table has some 220,000 clones, roughly 85% seen once. The sequencing sample was made of peripheral blood. These receptors all stem from a man aged 50-60 years with COVID-19, enrolled during active disease.

The V gene is TRBV5-1, the J gene TRBJ2-5, with TRBD2 matching over 11 bases. The junction had 7 bases not matched to a gene; V was cut back by 4 bases and J by 5 bases. This CDR3 spans 15 amino acids. Germline loops: CDR1 SGHRS, CDR2 YFSETQ. In nucleotides, the CDR3 is TGCGCCAGCAGCACACTAGCGGGGGCCGAGGAGACCCAGTACTTC. Protein product: CASSTLAGAEETQYF.

This chain links TRBV6-5 with TRBJ2-2; TRBD2 matches at 10 bases. Germline-derived CDR1 and CDR2 are MNHEY and SVGAGI. CDR3 length: 15 residues. The trim removed 7 bases at V and 8 bases at J, leaving 10 bases unmatched. CDR3 loop: CASTPRLAGVGELFF. CDR3 sequence (DNA): TGTGCCAGCACCCCCCGGCTAGCGGGGGTTGGGGAGCTGTTTTTT.

This chain uses TRBV5-1 with TRBJ2-7, with 8 bases identical to TRBD1. From germline, CDR1 is SGHRS and CDR2 YFSETQ. The CDR3 sequence is 14 residues long. Trimming took 1 base from V and 3 from J; bases not matched to a gene: 3. For the CDR3, the DNA is TGCGCCAGCAGCTTGATAGGACAGGGCTACGAGCAGTACTTC. Its translation: CASSLIGQGYEQYF.

The chain has TRBV29-1 and TRBJ1-1, with D perhaps TRBD1 (5 bases). Germline lookup yields CDR1 SQVTM and CDR2 ANQGSEA. V was shortened by 6 bases and J by 5 bases, with 19 bases between the two germline ends. The CDR3 length is 14 residues. The CDR3 is CSVENNMEGTEAFF. CDR3 nucleotides: TGCAGCGTGGAAAACAACATGGAGGGGACTGAAGCTTTCTTT. The entire variable domain, with the rest obtained from reference TRBV29-1 and TRBJ1-1, is as follows: SAVISQKPSRDICQRGTSLTIQCQVDSQVTMMFWYRQQPGQSLTLIATANQGSEATYESGFVIDKFPISRPNLTFSTLTVSNMSPEDSSIYLCSVENNMEGTEAFFGQGTRLTVV.

The chain joins TRBV6-4 to TRBJ2-1; 11 bases align to TRBD2. Germline CDR1 reads MRHNA; CDR2 reads SNTAGT. The CDR3 sequence is 19 residues long. V gave up 3 bases and J gave up 1 base; unmatched junction bases: 11. The CDR3 coding sequence is TGTGCCAGCAGTGATGGTAGCGGGGGGGCCTATTTGTCCTACAATGAGCAGTTCTTC. Protein sequence: CASSDGSGGAYLSYNEQFF.

The V call is TRBV18, the J call TRBJ1-5, with D maybe TRBD1 (6 bases). Germline CDR1 reads KGHSH; CDR2 reads LQKENI. CDR3 length equals 15 residues. The V end lost 2 bases, the J end lost 4 bases, and 12 bases lay between the germline ends. The CDR3 bases are TGTGCCAGCTCACCAATGAGACAGGAAAATCAGCCCCAGCATTTT. It translates to CASSPMRQENQPQHF.

V is TRBV2 and J is TRBJ2-7; TRBD1 is a possible D gene (6 bases). The CDR3 consists of 13 residues. CDR1 and CDR2 (germline): SNHLY, FYNNEI. V lost 4 bases and J 7 bases, leaving 14 bases between the germline ends. CDR3 nucleotide sequence: TGTGCCAGCAGTGTGGGACAAGCCTTGGAGCAGTACTTC. This translates into CASSVGQALEQYF.

The chain is built from TRBV6-1 and TRBJ2-5; 12 positions agree with TRBD2. With 2 bases clipped from V and 5 bases from J, the junction kept 9 bases outside the gene matches. The CDR3 runs 17 residues. Germline CDR1 reads MNHNS; CDR2 reads SASEGT. The DNA of the CDR3 is TGTGCCAGCAGTGAAAATCCTAGCGGGGGGGCTGGGGAGACCCAGTACTTC. Amino acids: CASSENPSGGAGETQYF.

The sample holds a few counts of this clone. The V and J genes are TRBV7-8 and TRBJ1-2; 7 nucleotides line up with TRBD1. V dropped 1 base and J dropped 4; count of bases not matched to a gene: 3. CDR1 and CDR2 (germline): SGHVS, FQNEAQ. The CDR3 consists of 14 residues. As DNA, the CDR3 is TGTGCCAGCAGCTTAGTGGGACAGCTCTATGGCTACACCTTC. Translated: CASSLVGQLYGYTF.

V usage is TRBV2 and J usage is TRBJ1-6; 9 nucleotides align to TRBD1. The germline V gene has CDR1 SNHLY and CDR2 FYNNEI. The CDR3 length is 15 residues. V lost 1 base, J lost 14 bases, and 9 bases stayed unmatched. CDR3 protein: CASSEVSGQGGTLHF. The CDR3 DNA reads as TGTGCCAGCAGTGAAGTTTCGGGACAGGGAGGAACCCTCCACTTT.

This clone was picked up a small number of times. The chain carries TRBV3-1 (or the pseudogene TRBV3-2) and TRBJ2-1; 9 nucleotides match TRBD2. Germline CDR1 LGHDT, CDR2 YNNKEL (reference sequence). J was trimmed by 10 bases and V by 1 base; bases with no gene match: 8. The CDR3 has 15 residues. Here the CDR3 reads CASSQVVLAGGEQFF. In nucleotides, the CDR3 is TGTGCCAGCAGCCAAGTTGTTCTGGCGGGGGGGGAGCAGTTCTTC.

The DNA for the CDR3 is TGTGCCAGCTCACCCGGACAGGGATTCAATCAGCCCCAGCATTTT. It translates to CASSPGQGFNQPQHF. This chain uses TRBV18 with TRBJ1-5; TRBD1 aligns across 8 bases. J gave up 3 bases and V 3 bases, and 4 bases lay outside the gene matches. This CDR3 has 15 residues. From germline, CDR1 is KGHSH and CDR2 LQKENI.

Only a few counts were recorded for this clone. The V gene is TRBV7-2, the J gene TRBJ2-3; 9 bases fit TRBD1. The CDR3 consists of 15 residues. After removal of 5 bases from V and 4 bases from J, the junction contained 7 bases not matched to a gene. Germline CDR1 reads SGHTA; CDR2 reads FQGNSA. CDR3 amino acids: CASSPRDRASDTQYF. The CDR3 coding sequence is TGTGCCAGCAGCCCTCGGGACAGGGCCTCAGATACGCAGTATTTT.

This clone was seen only once. The chain has TRBV5-1 and TRBJ2-1, with TRBD1 identical over 9 bases. The CDR3 extends over 17 amino acids. Germline CDR1 SGHRS, CDR2 YFSETQ. V was clipped by 3 bases and J by 6 bases; unmatched bases: 13. In nucleotides, the CDR3 is TGCGCCAGCAGCTGGGGGATGGACAGGGGAGGAGTCAATGAGCAGTTCTTC. Protein product: CASSWGMDRGGVNEQFF.

V and J are TRBV5-6 and TRBJ2-3, with TRBD2 matching over 9 bases. The ends lost 5 bases at V and 0 bases at J; junction bases unmatched: 7. From germline, CDR1 is SGHDT and CDR2 YYEEEE. The CDR3 has 16 residues. The CDR3 protein is CASRLPGLASTDTQYF. CDR3 in DNA: TGTGCCAGCAGGTTGCCAGGACTAGCGAGCACAGATACGCAGTATTTT.

This chain joins TRBV7-2 and TRBJ2-3; 8 bases align to TRBD2. The germline gives CDR1 SGHTA, CDR2 FQGNSA. The CDR3 has 15 amino acids. V dropped 5 bases and J dropped 0; count of bases not matched to a gene: 4. This CDR3 is CASSPGGISTDTQYF. CDR3 in DNA: TGTGCCAGCAGCCCGGGGGGGATCAGCACAGATACGCAGTATTTT.